This is a list of T cell receptor beta chains from one sample in a study of blood T cell repertoires in COVID-19. The method was immunoSEQ multiplex PCR; TCRdb's version includes in-frame clones alone and lacks a portion of them. There are roughly 150,000 clones in the sample; roughly four fifths occur only once, and roughly 15% lies in the top ten. Sequences were obtained from peripheral blood. Receptors were obtained from a human donor with acute or convalescent COVID-19. The donor label of this sample is uncertain. The conserved cysteine and the conserved F or W are not part of the CDR3 here.

v_call	j_call	cdr3_aa
TRBV7-2	TRBJ2-3	ASSFRERDTQY
TRBV5-1	TRBJ1-1	ASSRNSIGQGGTLNTEAF
TRBV4-1	TRBJ1-2	ASSHQQGSNYGYT
TRBV5-1	TRBJ1-6	ASREGSNSPLH
TRBV5-1	TRBJ2-5	ASKGGLETQY
TRBV3-1/TRBV3-2	TRBJ1-6	ASSQSTGDSPLH
TRBV15	TRBJ1-1	ATSRNPQGNTEAF
TRBV18	TRBJ2-7	ASSPGFGDRGREQY
TRBV6-1	TRBJ2-3	ASSESYGRGADTQY
TRBV2	TRBJ1-1	ASSVSNTEAF
TRBV7-2	TRBJ1-2	ASGRDRGQSGYT
TRBV19	TRBJ1-2	ASSLQGGFSNYGYT
TRBV4-2	TRBJ1-5	ASSQGRVSNQPQH
TRBV5-1	TRBJ1-4	ASSPRTGRDEKLF
TRBV5-6	TRBJ1-2	ASSLVRGPGYGYT
TRBV7-2	TRBJ2-5	ASSFSSGVGETQY
TRBV6-5	TRBJ1-2	ASRQDGAYGYT
TRBV15	TRBJ1-1	ATRRTTNTEAF
TRBV6-2/TRBV6-3	TRBJ1-1	ASSKSQGARNTEAF
TRBV14	TRBJ1-2	ASSPHLGQVWGYT
TRBV9	TRBJ2-2	ASSVQFLTGELF
TRBV4-3	TRBJ1-2	ASSQEEGWTGKNYGYT
TRBV28	TRBJ1-2	ASSLWGRAANYGYT
TRBV7-8	TRBJ1-2	ASSPQSHGYT
TRBV9	TRBJ1-1	ASSADPTGRPEAF
TRBV7-2	TRBJ1-4	ASSFYGQVNEKLF
TRBV30	TRBJ2-1	AWSVHSYNEQF
TRBV5-1	TRBJ2-4	ASSLGAGSAKNIQY
TRBV19	TRBJ1-2	ASSIKPPPGSDGYT
TRBV6-5	TRBJ2-7	ATRGWGAVYEQY
TRBV18	TRBJ2-3	ASSPSDTQY
TRBV5-6	TRBJ1-6	ASSFDRRKNSPLH
TRBV18	TRBJ1-1	ASSLRRGQGNTEAF
TRBV4-1	TRBJ2-5	ASSQDRGTQY
TRBV11-2	TRBJ1-1	ASSLRVGRGVGRTEAF
TRBV2	TRBJ1-4	ASTVADRVSEKLF
TRBV6-5	TRBJ1-5	ASRTDYIGPQH
TRBV9	TRBJ1-1	ASSVGTGGMNTEAF
TRBV10-3	TRBJ1-2	AISWDSDYGYT
TRBV4-2	TRBJ1-1	ASSPLQGRSLENTEAF
TRBV11-2	TRBJ1-5	ASSPVPSNQPQH
TRBV7-2	TRBJ1-1	ASSFRTGRNTEAF
TRBV3-1/TRBV3-2	TRBJ1-3	ASSRMDRASGNTIY
TRBV2	TRBJ2-3	ASRPRGSTDTQY
TRBV30	TRBJ1-1	AWRVADRRTEAF
TRBV5-1	TRBJ1-1	ASSFRTGGDTEAF
TRBV3-1/TRBV3-2	TRBJ1-2	ASSQDTGSTGYT
TRBV5-1	TRBJ1-5	ASSPEISGGNQPQH
TRBV3-1/TRBV3-2	TRBJ1-1	ASSRTGVNTEAF
TRBV25-1	TRBJ2-1	ASSEFGTSGGIRNEQF